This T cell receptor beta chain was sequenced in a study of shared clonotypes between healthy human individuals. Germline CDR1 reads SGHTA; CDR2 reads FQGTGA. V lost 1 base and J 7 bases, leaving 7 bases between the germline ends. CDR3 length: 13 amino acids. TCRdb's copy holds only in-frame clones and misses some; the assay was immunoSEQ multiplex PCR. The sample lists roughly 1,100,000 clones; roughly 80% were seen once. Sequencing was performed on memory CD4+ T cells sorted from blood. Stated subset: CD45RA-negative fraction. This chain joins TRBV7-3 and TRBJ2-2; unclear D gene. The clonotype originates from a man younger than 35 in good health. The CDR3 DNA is TGTGCCAGCAGCTTAAGTCGGAACGGGGAGCTGTTTTTT. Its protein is CASSLSRNGELFF.